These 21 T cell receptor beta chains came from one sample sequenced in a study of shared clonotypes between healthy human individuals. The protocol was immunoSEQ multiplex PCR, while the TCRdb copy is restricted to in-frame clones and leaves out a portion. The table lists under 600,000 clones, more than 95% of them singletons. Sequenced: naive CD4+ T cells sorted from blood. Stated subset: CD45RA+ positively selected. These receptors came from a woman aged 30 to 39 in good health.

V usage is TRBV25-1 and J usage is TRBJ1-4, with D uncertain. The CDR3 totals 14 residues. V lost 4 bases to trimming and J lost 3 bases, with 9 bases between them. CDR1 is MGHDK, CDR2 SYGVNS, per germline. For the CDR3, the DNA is TGTGCCAGCAGTGGACCGCTCCCTAATGAAAAACTGTTTTTT. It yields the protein CASSGPLPNEKLFF.

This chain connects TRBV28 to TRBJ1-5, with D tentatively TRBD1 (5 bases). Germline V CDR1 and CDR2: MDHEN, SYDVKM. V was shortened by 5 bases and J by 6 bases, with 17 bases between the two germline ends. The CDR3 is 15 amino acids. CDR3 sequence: CASSVQEALVQPQHF. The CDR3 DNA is TGTGCCAGCAGTGTACAGGAGGCATTGGTTCAGCCCCAGCATTTT. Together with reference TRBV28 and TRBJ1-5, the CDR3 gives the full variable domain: DVKVTQSSRYLVKRTGEKVFLECVQDMDHENMFWYRQDPGLGLRLIYFSYDVKMKEKGDIPEGYSVSREKKERFSLILESASTNQTSMYLCASSVQEALVQPQHFGDGTRLSIL.

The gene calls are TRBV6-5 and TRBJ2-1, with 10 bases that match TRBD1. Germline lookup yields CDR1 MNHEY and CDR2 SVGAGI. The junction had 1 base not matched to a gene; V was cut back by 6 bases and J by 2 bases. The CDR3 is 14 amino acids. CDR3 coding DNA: TGTGCCAGCAGAGGACAGGGGGCCTACAATGAGCAGTTCTTC. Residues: CASRGQGAYNEQFF.

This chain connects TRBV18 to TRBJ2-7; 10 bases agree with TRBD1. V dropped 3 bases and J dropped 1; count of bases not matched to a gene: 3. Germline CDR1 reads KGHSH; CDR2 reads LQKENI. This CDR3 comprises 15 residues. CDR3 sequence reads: CASSPGDRGSYEQYF. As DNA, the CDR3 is TGTGCCAGCTCACCCGGGGACAGGGGATCCTACGAGCAGTACTTC.

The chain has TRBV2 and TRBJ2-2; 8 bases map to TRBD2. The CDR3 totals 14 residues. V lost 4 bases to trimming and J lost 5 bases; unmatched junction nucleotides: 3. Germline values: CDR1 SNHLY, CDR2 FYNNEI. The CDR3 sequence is CASSGASGTGELFF. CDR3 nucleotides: TGTGCCAGCAGTGGGGCTAGCGGGACCGGGGAGCTGTTTTTT.

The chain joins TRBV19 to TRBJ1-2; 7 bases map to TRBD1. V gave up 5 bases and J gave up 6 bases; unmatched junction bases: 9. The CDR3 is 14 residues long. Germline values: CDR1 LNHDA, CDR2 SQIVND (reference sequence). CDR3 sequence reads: CASSQGGARNGYTF. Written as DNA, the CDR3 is TGTGCCAGTAGTCAGGGGGGGGCCCGGAATGGCTACACCTTC. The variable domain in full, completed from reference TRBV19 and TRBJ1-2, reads DGGITQSPKYLFRKEGQNVTLSCEQNLNHDAMYWYRQDPGQGLRLIYYSQIVNDFQKGDIAEGYSVSREKKESFPLTVTSAQKNPTAFYLCASSQGGARNGYTFGSGTRLTVV.

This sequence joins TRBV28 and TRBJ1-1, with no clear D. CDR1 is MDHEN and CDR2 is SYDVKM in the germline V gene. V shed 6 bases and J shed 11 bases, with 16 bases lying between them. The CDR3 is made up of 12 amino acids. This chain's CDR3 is CASSANNHPAFF. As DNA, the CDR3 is TGTGCCAGCAGCGCCAACAATCATCCGGCTTTCTTT.

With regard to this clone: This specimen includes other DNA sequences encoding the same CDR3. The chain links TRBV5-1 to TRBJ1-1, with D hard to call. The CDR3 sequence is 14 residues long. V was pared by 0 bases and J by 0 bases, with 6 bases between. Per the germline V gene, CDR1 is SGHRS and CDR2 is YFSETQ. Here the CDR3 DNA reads TGCGCCAGCAGCTTGGGGACCCTGAACACTGAAGCTTTCTTT. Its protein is CASSLGTLNTEAFF.

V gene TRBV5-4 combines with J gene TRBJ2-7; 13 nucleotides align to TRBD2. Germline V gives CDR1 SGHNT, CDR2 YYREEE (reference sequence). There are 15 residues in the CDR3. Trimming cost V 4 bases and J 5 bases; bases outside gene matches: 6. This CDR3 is CASSRTSGRADEQYF. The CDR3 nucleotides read TGTGCCAGCAGCCGAACTAGCGGGAGGGCCGACGAGCAGTACTTC.

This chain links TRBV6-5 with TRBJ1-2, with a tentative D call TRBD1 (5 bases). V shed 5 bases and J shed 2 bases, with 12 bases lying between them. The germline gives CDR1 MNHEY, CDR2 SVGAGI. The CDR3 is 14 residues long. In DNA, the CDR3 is TGTGCCAGCAGTCGGGACGCAGGAAACTATGGCTACACCTTC. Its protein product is CASSRDAGNYGYTF.

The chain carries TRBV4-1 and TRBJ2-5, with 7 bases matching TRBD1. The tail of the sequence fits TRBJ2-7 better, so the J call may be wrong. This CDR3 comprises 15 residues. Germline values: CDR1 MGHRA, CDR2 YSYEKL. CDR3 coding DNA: TGCGCCAGCAGCCAAGATCAACAGGGGCTCTACGAGCAGTACTTC. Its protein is CASSQDQQGLYEQYF.

CDR3 protein: CAWTGTSGWSTDTQYF. As DNA, the CDR3 is TGTGCCTGGACCGGGACTAGCGGATGGAGCACAGATACGCAGTATTTT. The chain recombines TRBV30 with TRBJ2-3; TRBD2 matches 11 bases. The germline V gene encodes CDR1 GTSNPN and CDR2 SVGIG (reference sequence). CDR3 length: 16 residues. The V segment lost 4 bases and the J segment 0 bases; nucleotides outside the gene matches: 6.

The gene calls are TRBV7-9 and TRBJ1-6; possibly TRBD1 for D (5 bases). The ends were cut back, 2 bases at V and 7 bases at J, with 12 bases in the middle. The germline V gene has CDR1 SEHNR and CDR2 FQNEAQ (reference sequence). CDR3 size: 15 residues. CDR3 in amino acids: CASSLRGDGNSPLHF. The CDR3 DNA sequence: TGTGCCAGCAGCTTAAGAGGGGATGGGAATTCACCCCTCCACTTT.

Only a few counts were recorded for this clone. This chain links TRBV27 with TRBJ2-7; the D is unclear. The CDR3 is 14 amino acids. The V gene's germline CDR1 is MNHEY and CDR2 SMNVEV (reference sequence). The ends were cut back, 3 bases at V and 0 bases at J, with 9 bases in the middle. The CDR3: CASSFRVSSYEQYF. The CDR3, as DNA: TGTGCCAGCAGTTTCCGGGTGAGCTCCTACGAGCAGTACTTC.

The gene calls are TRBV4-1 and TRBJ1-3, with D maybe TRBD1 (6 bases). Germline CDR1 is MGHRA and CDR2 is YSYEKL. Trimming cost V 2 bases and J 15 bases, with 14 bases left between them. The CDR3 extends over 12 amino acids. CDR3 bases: TGCGCCAGCAGCCAAATGCGGGGGGCTCGATATTTT. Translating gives CASSQMRGARYF.

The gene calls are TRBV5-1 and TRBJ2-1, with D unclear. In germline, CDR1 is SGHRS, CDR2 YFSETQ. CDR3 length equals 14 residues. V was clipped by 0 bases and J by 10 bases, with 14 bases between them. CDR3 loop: CASSLVSLSLEQFF. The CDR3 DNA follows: TGCGCCAGCAGCTTGGTTTCCCTCAGCTTAGAGCAGTTCTTC.

The CDR3 loop is CASSLSFRGPSTDTQYF. The CDR3 region has the DNA TGTGCCAGCAGTTTATCCTTTCGCGGGCCTAGCACAGATACGCAGTATTTT. This chain uses TRBV27 with TRBJ2-3, with D possibly TRBD2 on 5 matching bases. This CDR3 is built from 17 residues. Trimming pared 0 bases from V and 0 bases from J, leaving 13 bases between. Germline-derived CDR1 and CDR2 are MNHEY and SMNVEV (reference sequence).

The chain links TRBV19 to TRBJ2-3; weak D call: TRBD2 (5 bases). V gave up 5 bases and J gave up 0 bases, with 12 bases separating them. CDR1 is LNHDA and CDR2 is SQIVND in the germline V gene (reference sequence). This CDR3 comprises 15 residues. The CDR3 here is CASSFIAQSTDTQYF. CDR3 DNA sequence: TGTGCCAGTAGTTTCATAGCGCAAAGCACAGATACGCAGTATTTT. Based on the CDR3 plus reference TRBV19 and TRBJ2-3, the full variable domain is DGGITQSPKYLFRKEGQNVTLSCEQNLNHDAMYWYRQDPGQGLRLIYYSQIVNDFQKGDIAEGYSVSREKKESFPLTVTSAQKNPTAFYLCASSFIAQSTDTQYFGPGTRLTVL.

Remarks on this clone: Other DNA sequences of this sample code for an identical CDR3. The CDR3 sequence is CASSRDGNTEAFF. The CDR3 nucleotides read TGCGCCAGCAGCCGTGACGGGAACACTGAAGCTTTCTTT. The V call is TRBV5-1, the J call TRBJ1-1; D unclear. The CDR3 sequence is 13 residues long. In germline, CDR1 is SGHRS, CDR2 YFSETQ. Trimming took off 4 bases at V and 1 base at J, with 8 bases between the two ends.

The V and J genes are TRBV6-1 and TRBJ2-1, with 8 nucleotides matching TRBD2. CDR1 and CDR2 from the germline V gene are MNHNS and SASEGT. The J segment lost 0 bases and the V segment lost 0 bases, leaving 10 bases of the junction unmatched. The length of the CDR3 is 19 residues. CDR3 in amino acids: CASSEASGILFRSYNEQFF. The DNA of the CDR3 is TGTGCCAGCAGTGAAGCTAGCGGGATTCTCTTTCGCTCCTACAATGAGCAGTTCTTC.

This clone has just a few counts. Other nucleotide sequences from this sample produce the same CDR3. The DNA for the CDR3 is TGTGCCAGCAGTCGGGACAGCAATCAGCCCCAGCATTTT. Its protein is CASSRDSNQPQHF. The gene calls are TRBV2 and TRBJ1-5; possibly TRBD1 for D (5 bases). Germline V gives CDR1 SNHLY, CDR2 FYNNEI. The CDR3 runs 13 residues. The V and J ends lost 5 bases and 1 base respectively, with 6 bases between them.